This TCR beta chain is from a study of blood T cell repertoires in COVID-19. Study overall: Sources were T cells, B-cell-depleted T cells, or PBMCs; the material itself was cDNA or gDNA.

The table came from immunoSEQ multiplex PCR; TCRdb's copy has only in-frame clones and leaves some out. The table lists 150,000 to 200,000 clones, about four fifths of them singletons. The CDR3 runs to 13 residues. V was clipped by 8 bases and J by 5 bases; unmatched bases: 4. CDR1 and CDR2 (germline): LGHDT, YNNKEL (reference sequence). This clonotype was sampled from a man in his sixties with active or convalescent COVID-19. The chain employs TRBV3-1 (or the pseudogene TRBV3-2) and TRBJ2-7, with 12 positions matching TRBD2. The sequencing input was peripheral blood. The CDR3 loop is CASRRTSGDEQYF. The CDR3, as DNA: TGTGCCAGCCGCCGGACTAGCGGGGACGAGCAGTACTTC.